This TCR beta chain was identified during a study of cytomegalovirus exposure and HLA in healthy donors. Whole-study findings and limits: Later, an analysis showed that TCR beta chains associated with HLA were more clonally expanded than others that were equally common. Reports credit the classifier with highly specific, highly sensitive diagnosis of cytomegalovirus status. Later, TCR association rates were found to vary by HLA locus, highest for DRB1 and lowest for HLA-C.

Notes on this clone: Its antigen is currently unknown.

This CDR3 comprises 15 residues. Germline lookup yields CDR1 SGHNT and CDR2 YYREEE (reference sequence). Trimming shortened V by 0 bases and J by 6 bases, and 12 bases separated the two germline ends. 13 Jbeta primers and 60 Vbeta primers were used for the PCR. This table comes from immunoSEQ multiplex PCR, and its TCRdb copy is limited to in-frame clones, with some not included. The sample holds 150,000 to 180,000 clones, approximately 80% seen once. This TCR derives from a man aged 25 to 40 in good health and CMV-seropositive. The sequenced sample was PBMCs. The rearrangement uses TRBV5-4 and TRBJ2-2; D is undetermined. This chain's CDR3 is CASSLASERPGELFF. The CDR3 DNA is TGTGCCAGCAGCTTGGCTTCGGAGAGGCCCGGGGAGCTGTTTTTT.